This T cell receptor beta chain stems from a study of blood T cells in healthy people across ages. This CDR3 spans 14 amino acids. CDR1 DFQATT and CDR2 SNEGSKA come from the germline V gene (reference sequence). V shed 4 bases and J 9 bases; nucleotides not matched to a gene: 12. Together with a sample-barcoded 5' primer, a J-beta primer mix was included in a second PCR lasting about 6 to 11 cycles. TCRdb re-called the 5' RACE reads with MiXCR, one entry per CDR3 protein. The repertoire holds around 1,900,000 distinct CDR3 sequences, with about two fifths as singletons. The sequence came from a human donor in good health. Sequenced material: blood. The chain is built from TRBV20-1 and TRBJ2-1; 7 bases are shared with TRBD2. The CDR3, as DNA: TGCAGTGCTAACTTGGCGGGGGTTTACTTTGAGCAGTTCTTC. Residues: CSANLAGVYFEQFF.